This passage covers 8 T cell receptor beta chains from one sample sequenced in a study of siplizumab effects on memory and regulatory T cells. Assay used: immunoSEQ multiplex PCR; TCRdb lists only in-frame clones, some missing. The data show 100,000 to 110,000 clones, more than 85% seen once. The specimen sequenced was CD4+ T cells sorted from blood. These receptors all stem from a human donor in good health.

The gene calls are TRBV10-3 and TRBJ1-4; D is undetermined. CDR1 ENHRY and CDR2 SYGVKD come from the germline V gene. Trimming shortened V by 3 bases and J by 2 bases, and 4 bases separated the two germline ends. This CDR3 is 13 amino acids long. CDR3 protein: CAISEGTNEKLFF. The CDR3 DNA sequence: TGTGCCATCAGTGAAGGGACTAATGAAAAACTGTTTTTT.

The J gene is TRBJ1-5, the V gene TRBV13; D not certain. Germline V CDR1 and CDR2: PRHDT, FYEKMQ (reference sequence). The CDR3 sequence is 12 residues long. Between the trimmed V and J ends, which lost 5 bases and 1 base, there was a span of 3 bases. For the CDR3, the DNA is TGTGCCAGCAGCCAGAGCAATCAGCCCCAGCATTTT. Translated, it gives CASSQSNQPQHF.

The V call is TRBV6-5, the J call TRBJ1-6, with D possibly matching TRBD1 (6 bases). Between the trimmed V and J ends, which lost 4 bases and 2 bases, there was a span of 9 bases. Per germline, CDR1 MNHEY and CDR2 SVGAGI. The CDR3 contains 15 residues. The DNA of the CDR3 is TGTGCCAGCAGTTTGACAGGCCCCTATAATTCACCCCTCCACTTT. It specifies CASSLTGPYNSPLHF.

This clone was counted a single time. This sample also contains other DNA sequences that code for the same CDR3. The V call is TRBV18, the J call TRBJ2-5, with D perhaps TRBD2 (6 bases). V lost 3 bases to trimming and J lost 2 bases, with 7 bases between them. The germline V gene encodes CDR1 KGHSH and CDR2 LQKENI. The CDR3 sequence is 13 residues long. The CDR3 region has the DNA TGTGCCAGCTCACCTGGACTACAAGAGACCCAGTACTTC. Its translation is CASSPGLQETQYF.

The chain carries TRBV7-3 and TRBJ2-2; 9 bases fit TRBD1. Germline assignment: CDR1 SGHTA and CDR2 FQGTGA. Trimming removed 1 base from V and 4 bases from J; junction bases left unmatched: 7. The CDR3 runs to 17 residues. The CDR3 spells CASSLNRDRAGTGELFF. CDR3 DNA: TGTGCCAGCAGCTTAAATCGGGACAGGGCGGGCACCGGGGAGCTGTTTTTT.

The chain combines TRBV9 with TRBJ2-1; D may be TRBD2 (5 bases). Germline V gives CDR1 SGDLS, CDR2 YYNGEE. The CDR3 is 15 residues long. The V and J ends lost 0 bases and 4 bases respectively, with 11 bases between them. In DNA form, the CDR3 reads TGTGCCAGCAGCGTAGTGGGAGTAGGGTACAATGAGCAGTTCTTC. It specifies CASSVVGVGYNEQFF. The entire variable domain, with the rest obtained from reference TRBV9 and TRBJ2-1, is as follows: DSGVTQTPKHLITATGQRVTLRCSPRSGDLSVYWYQQSLDQGLQFLIQYYNGEERAKGNILERFSAQQFPDLHSELNLSSLELGDSALYFCASSVVGVGYNEQFFGPGTRLTVL.

The chain has TRBV2 and TRBJ2-3; 9 nucleotides align to TRBD1. The CDR3 contains 15 residues. The germline gives CDR1 SNHLY, CDR2 FYNNEI. Trimming took 6 bases from V and 3 from J; bases not matched to a gene: 7. CDR3 DNA: TGTGCCAGCAGAGCCCCGGGACAGGGTACAGATACGCAGTATTTT. Amino acid sequence: CASRAPGQGTDTQYF. Full variable domain (remainder filled in from reference TRBV2 and TRBJ2-3): EPEVTQTPSHQVTQMGQEVILRCVPISNHLYFYWYRQILGQKVEFLVSFYNNEISEKSEIFDDQFSVERPDGSNFTLKIRSTKLEDSAMYFCASRAPGQGTDTQYFGPGTRLTVL.

The chain joins TRBV5-8 to TRBJ2-2; 9 bases fit TRBD1. Germline trimming cut 4 bases from V and 7 bases from J; bases unmatched to any gene: 11. The CDR3 totals 16 residues. Germline V gene sequence: CDR1 SGHTS, CDR2 YDEGEE. Here the CDR3 DNA reads TGTGCCAGCAGCGCCCGGGGACAGGGACGGGTCGGGGAGCTGTTTTTT. It encodes CASSARGQGRVGELFF.